The sequence of this T cell receptor beta chain was determined in a study of molecular identifiers for immune sequencing clone quantification. The CDR3 contains 15 residues. CDR1 and CDR2 (germline): KGHDR, SFDVKD. The V and J ends lost 6 bases and 5 bases respectively, with 16 bases between them. This clonotype has at least ten counts. The authors built bulk TCR libraries by previously described methods with listed TCR primers. TCRdb re-analysed the PCR reads in MiXCR, keeping a single row per CDR3 protein. The table includes about 640,000 distinct CDR3 sequences, nearly 20% detected once. Sorting isolated naive CD8 T cells as CD8+CD4-CCR7+CD45RA+ events.

The sequencing input was naive CD8+ T cells from blood, with Jurkat cell RNA spiked in. This sample's subset: FACS-sorted CD8+CD4-CCR7+CD45RA+ naive T cells. This clonotype was sampled from a human donor in good health. Some libraries in this study had Jurkat cell RNA spiked in. The chain employs TRBV24-1 and TRBJ2-1; D may match TRBD1 or TRBD2 (5 bases each). CDR3 amino acids: CATSPGGGPNNEQFF. The CDR3 DNA sequence: TGTGCCACCAGTCCAGGTGGGGGACCCAACAATGAGCAGTTCTTC.